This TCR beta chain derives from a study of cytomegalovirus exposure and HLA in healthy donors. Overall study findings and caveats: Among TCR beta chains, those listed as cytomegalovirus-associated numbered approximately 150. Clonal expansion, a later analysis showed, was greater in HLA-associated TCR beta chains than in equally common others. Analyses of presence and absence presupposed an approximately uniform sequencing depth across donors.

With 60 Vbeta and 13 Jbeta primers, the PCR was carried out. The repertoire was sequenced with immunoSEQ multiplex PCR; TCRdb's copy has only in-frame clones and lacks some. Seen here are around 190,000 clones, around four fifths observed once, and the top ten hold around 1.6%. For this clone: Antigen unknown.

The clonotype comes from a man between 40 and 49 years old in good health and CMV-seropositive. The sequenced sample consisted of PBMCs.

The CDR3 here is CASSFTESYEQYF. The CDR3 DNA reads as TGCGCCAGCAGCTTCACAGAGAGCTACGAGCAGTACTTC. The rearrangement uses TRBV5-1 and TRBJ2-7; D unresolved. V was pared by 2 bases and J by 3 bases, with 9 bases between. Germline V lookup: CDR1 SGHRS, CDR2 YFSETQ. This CDR3 has 13 residues.